This TCR beta chain was found in a study of cytomegalovirus exposure and HLA in healthy donors. The PCR made use of 60 Vbeta and 13 Jbeta primers. Only in-frame clones appear in the TCRdb table, and some are missing; sequencing was by immunoSEQ multiplex PCR. The data show around 170,000 clones, approximately 81% seen once. Broader study findings: Researchers reported that a few CMV-associated chains were confirmed in vitro as CMV antigen-specific. Later analysis found that TCR beta chains associated with HLA were more clonally expanded than other, equally common chains. HLA allele associations emerged for roughly 17,000 TCR beta sequences in a later analysis, at 0.05 false discovery rate. The study had only CMV serostatus as immune exposure information.

The V end was cut by 0 bases, the J end by 2 bases, with 12 bases between. The CDR3 length is 15 residues. Germline V CDR1 and CDR2: SGHRS, YFSETQ. Comments on this clone: No antigen is known for it.

This sequence was found in a man in his forties or fifties in good health and CMV-seropositive. V gene TRBV5-1 combines with J gene TRBJ2-7; tentatively, D is TRBD1 (6 bases). Material for sequencing was PBMCs. The CDR3: CASSLGTVTPYEQYF. The DNA of the CDR3 is TGCGCCAGCAGCTTGGGGACAGTAACCCCCTACGAGCAGTACTTC.